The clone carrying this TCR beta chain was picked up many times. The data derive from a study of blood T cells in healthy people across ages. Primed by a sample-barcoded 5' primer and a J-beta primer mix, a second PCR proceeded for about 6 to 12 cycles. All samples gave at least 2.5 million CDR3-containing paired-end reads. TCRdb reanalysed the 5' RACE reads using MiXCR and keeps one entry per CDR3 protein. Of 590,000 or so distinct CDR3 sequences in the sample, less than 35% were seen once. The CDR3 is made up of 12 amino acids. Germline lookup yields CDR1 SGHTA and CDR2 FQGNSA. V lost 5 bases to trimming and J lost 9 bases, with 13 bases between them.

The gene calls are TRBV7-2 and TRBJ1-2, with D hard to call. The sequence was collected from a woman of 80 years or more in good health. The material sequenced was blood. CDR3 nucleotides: TGTGCCAGCAGCCCCAGGACGGCAAGCTACACCTTC. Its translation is CASSPRTASYTF.